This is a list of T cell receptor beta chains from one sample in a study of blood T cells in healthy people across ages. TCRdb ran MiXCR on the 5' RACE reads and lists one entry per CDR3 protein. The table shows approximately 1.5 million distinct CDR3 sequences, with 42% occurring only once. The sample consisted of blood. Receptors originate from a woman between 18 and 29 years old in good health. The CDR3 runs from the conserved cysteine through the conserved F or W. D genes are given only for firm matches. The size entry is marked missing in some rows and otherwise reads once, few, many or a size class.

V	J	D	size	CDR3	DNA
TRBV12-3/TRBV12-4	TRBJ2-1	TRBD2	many	CASSPGTSGSFDEQFF	TGTGCCAGCAGTCCGGGGACTAGCGGGAGTTTTGATGAGCAGTTCTTC
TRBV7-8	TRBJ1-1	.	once	CASSPWQGHTEAFF	TGTGCCAGCAGCCCCTGGCAGGGGCACACTGAAGCTTTCTTT
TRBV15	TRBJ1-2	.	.	CATSRPRARFANYGYTF	TGTGCCACCAGCAGACCCAGGGCGCGGTTCGCTAACTATGGCTACACCTTC
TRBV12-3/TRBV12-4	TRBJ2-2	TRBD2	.	CASRPSGSKTGELFF	TGTGCCAGCAGACCGAGCGGGAGTAAGACCGGGGAGCTGTTTTTT
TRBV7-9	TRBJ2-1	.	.	CASSLRSRTFSNEQFF	TGTGCCAGCAGCTTAAGGTCTAGAACCTTTAGCAATGAGCAGTTCTTC
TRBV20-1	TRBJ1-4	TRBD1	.	CSAPQGAHEKLFF	TGCAGTGCTCCACAGGGGGCGCATGAAAAACTGTTTTTT
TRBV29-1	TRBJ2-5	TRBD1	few	CSVVGTGGRETQYF	TGCAGCGTGGTTGGGACAGGGGGCCGAGAGACCCAGTACTTC
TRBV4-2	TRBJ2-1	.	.	CASSQDPVGYEQFF	TGTGCCAGCAGCCAAGATCCGGTGGGCTACGAGCAGTTCTTC
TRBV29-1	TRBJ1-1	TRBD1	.	CSATGQSGTEAFF	TGCAGCGCCACGGGACAGTCGGGGACTGAAGCTTTCTTT
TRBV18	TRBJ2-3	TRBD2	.	CTSSPPSSGTDTQYF	TGTACCAGCTCACCACCTTCTAGCGGAACAGATACGCAGTATTTT
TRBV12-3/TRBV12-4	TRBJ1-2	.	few	CASSLDSRTYGYTF	TGTGCCAGCAGTTTAGACAGCCGGACGTATGGCTACACCTTC
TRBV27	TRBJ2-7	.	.	CASSLTTGSSYEQYF	TGTGCCAGCAGTCTGACTACCGGCAGCTCCTACGAGCAGTACTTC
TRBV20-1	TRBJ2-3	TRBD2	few	CSAPLAGVSDTQYF	TGCAGTGCTCCTCTAGCGGGAGTGTCAGATACGCAGTATTTT
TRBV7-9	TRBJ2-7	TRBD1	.	CASSYYRGHLCEQYF	TGTGCCAGCAGCTACTACAGGGGACATCTATGCGAGCAGTACTTC
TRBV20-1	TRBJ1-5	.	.	CSARENREYQPQHF	TGCAGTGCTAGAGAGAACCGGGAGTATCAGCCCCAGCATTTT
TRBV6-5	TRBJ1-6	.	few	CASSYTDRYNSPLHF	TGTGCCAGCAGTTACACGGACCGCTATAATTCACCCCTCCACTTT